Listed below are T cell receptor beta chains from one sample, sequenced in a study of T cell responses to AZD1222 COVID-19 vaccine. Profiling relied on immunoSEQ multiplex PCR, and the TCRdb table lists in-frame clones only, not all of them. The sample has 140,000 to 150,000 clones; 75% to 95% are singletons. The sample was peripheral blood, taken on day 0 of MenACWY control vaccination. The receptors derive from an adult in good health. CDR3s include the opening cysteine and the closing phenylalanine or tryptophan. A D gene is named only where the DNA matches it firmly. A row's size may be missing; if present it is once, few, many or a size class.

length,V,J,D,size,CDR3,DNA
15,TRBV29-1,TRBJ1-2,TRBD1,NA,CSVAAGGTGNYGYTF,TGCAGCGTCGCGGCAGGGGGAACTGGTAACTATGGCTACACCTTC
15,TRBV6-2/TRBV6-3,TRBJ2-2,TRBD1,NA,CASSSTGGEAGELFF,TGTGCCAGCAGTTCCACAGGGGGCGAGGCCGGGGAGCTGTTTTTT
12,TRBV28,TRBJ1-1,NA,NA,CASSQGWAEAFF,TGTGCCAGCAGTCAGGGTTGGGCTGAAGCTTTCTTT
16,TRBV12-5,TRBJ1-2,NA,NA,CASGSRNTRRIYGYTF,TGTGCTAGTGGTTCGAGAAATACAAGACGGATCTATGGCTACACCTTC
14,TRBV28,TRBJ1-2,NA,NA,CASSSWGAPLGYTF,TGTGCCAGCAGTTCTTGGGGGGCCCCTCTGGGCTACACCTTC
14,TRBV30,TRBJ1-5,NA,NA,CAWSVSGSNQPQHF,TGTGCCTGGAGTGTAAGCGGTAGCAATCAGCCCCAGCATTTT
16,TRBV7-8,TRBJ2-5,NA,NA,CASSREATGGQETQYF,TGTGCCAGCAGCCGAGAAGCGACTGGGGGTCAAGAGACCCAGTACTTC
15,TRBV7-8,TRBJ1-5,NA,NA,CASSLDPLMGQPQHF,TGTGCCAGCAGCCTGGACCCTTTAATGGGTCAGCCCCAGCATTTT
14,TRBV9,TRBJ1-3,NA,NA,CASSVGGAGNTIYF,TGTGCCAGCAGCGTAGGGGGGGCCGGAAACACCATATATTTT
17,TRBV28,TRBJ2-6,TRBD2,NA,CASSLGSGISGANVLTF,TGTGCCAGCAGTTTGGGTAGCGGGATATCTGGGGCCAACGTCCTGACTTTC
13,TRBV5-5,TRBJ1-1,TRBD1,NA,CASNLDRATEAFF,TGTGCCAGCAACCTGGACAGGGCCACTGAAGCTTTCTTT
18,TRBV5-1,TRBJ1-2,NA,NA,CASSFRRQYQGEDYGYTF,TGCGCCAGCAGCTTTCGCAGGCAATATCAGGGTGAAGACTATGGCTACACCTTC
12,TRBV6-5,TRBJ1-3,TRBD1,NA,CASSGQGDTIYF,TGTGCCAGCAGCGGACAGGGGGACACCATATATTTT
13,TRBV24-1,TRBJ1-1,NA,NA,CATTPGRGGVAFF,TGTGCCACCACCCCCGGACGAGGGGGGGTAGCTTTCTTT
16,TRBV19,TRBJ2-3,TRBD2,NA,CASSRPSGGVADTQYF,TGTGCCAGTAGTAGGCCTAGCGGGGGGGTCGCAGATACGCAGTATTTT
15,TRBV16,TRBJ2-7,TRBD1,NA,CASSQSRQGAYEQYF,TGTGCCAGCAGCCAATCCCGACAGGGTGCCTACGAGCAGTACTTC
17,TRBV21-1,TRBJ1-6,NA,NA,CASSKNGRSSYNSPLHF,TGTGCCAGCAGCAAAAATGGAAGAAGCTCCTATAATTCACCCCTCCACTTT
13,TRBV27,TRBJ2-7,NA,NA,CASKRTDSYEQYF,TGTGCCAGCAAAAGGACAGACTCCTACGAGCAGTACTTC
16,TRBV9,TRBJ2-2,NA,NA,CASSRGGTVNTGELFF,TGTGCCAGCAGCCGGGGCGGGACGGTGAACACCGGGGAGCTGTTTTTT
14,TRBV3-1/TRBV3-2,TRBJ1-1,TRBD1,NA,CASSLGTAAVRAFF,TGTGCCAGCAGCCTTGGGACAGCGGCTGTTCGTGCTTTCTTT
14,TRBV27,TRBJ1-1,NA,NA,CASSPPGTRTEAFF,TGTGCCAGCAGCCCTCCCGGGACCCGCACTGAAGCTTTCTTT
16,TRBV4-1,TRBJ2-7,NA,NA,CASSQAGQGFVYEQYF,TGCGCCAGCAGCCAAGCAGGGCAGGGATTTGTCTACGAGCAGTACTTC
16,TRBV7-8,TRBJ1-2,NA,NA,CASSSSRAGVGYGYTF,TGTGCCAGCAGCTCCTCACGGGCAGGCGTCGGGTATGGCTACACCTTC
11,TRBV20-1,TRBJ1-1,NA,NA,CSAEGNTRAFF,TGCAGTGCCGAGGGAAATACCAGAGCTTTCTTT
17,TRBV27,TRBJ1-6,NA,few,CASSLGPRTASNSPLHF,TGTGCCAGCAGTTTAGGTCCTCGGACCGCAAGTAATTCACCCCTCCACTTT
13,TRBV5-1,TRBJ2-7,NA,NA,CASSLGDTYEQYF,TGCGCCAGCAGCTTGGGGGATACCTACGAGCAGTACTTC
13,TRBV5-3,TRBJ2-7,NA,NA,CARSSDRTGEQYF,TGTGCCAGAAGTTCCGACAGAACGGGGGAGCAGTACTTC
13,TRBV30,TRBJ2-5,TRBD1,once,CAWAGQGQETQYF,TGTGCCTGGGCGGGACAGGGACAAGAGACCCAGTACTTC
15,TRBV5-1,TRBJ2-3,NA,NA,CASSFGHDYTDTQYF,TGCGCCAGCAGCTTCGGACACGATTACACAGATACGCAGTATTTT
17,TRBV19,TRBJ1-1,TRBD1,NA,CASSIELGGGMNTEAFF,TGTGCCAGTAGTATAGAATTAGGGGGCGGGATGAACACTGAAGCTTTCTTT
15,TRBV9,TRBJ1-1,NA,NA,CASSVEVGARTEAFF,TGTGCCAGCAGCGTAGAGGTGGGGGCGAGGACTGAAGCTTTCTTT
15,TRBV4-1,TRBJ1-6,NA,NA,CASSQGTQGNSPLHF,TGCGCCAGCAGCCAAGGGACGCAGGGGAATTCACCCCTCCACTTT
15,TRBV7-8,TRBJ1-5,NA,NA,CASSLVDSSNQPQHF,TGTGCCAGCAGCTTAGTGGACAGTAGCAATCAGCCCCAGCATTTT
13,TRBV2,TRBJ1-1,TRBD1,once,CASRDREATEAFF,TGTGCCAGCAGGGACAGGGAGGCCACTGAAGCTTTCTTT
16,TRBV4-1,TRBJ2-7,TRBD1,once,CASSQDGTGQSYEQYF,TGCGCCAGCAGCCAAGATGGGACAGGGCAGAGCTACGAGCAGTACTTC
16,TRBV7-9,TRBJ1-5,NA,NA,CASSLGAGGGNQPQHF,TGTGCCAGCAGCTTAGGGGCAGGAGGGGGCAATCAGCCCCAGCATTTT
12,TRBV3-1/TRBV3-2,TRBJ2-7,NA,NA,CASSQADNEQYF,TGTGCCAGCAGCCAAGCCGACAACGAGCAGTACTTC
12,TRBV6-5,TRBJ1-2,NA,NA,CASSLQGGGYTF,TGTGCCAGCTCTCTCCAGGGAGGTGGCTACACCTTC
14,TRBV5-1,TRBJ1-2,NA,few,CASSLVGGDYGYTF,TGCGCCAGCAGCTTGGTAGGGGGAGACTATGGCTACACCTTC
14,TRBV10-1,TRBJ2-2,NA,NA,CASREYRASGELFF,TGCGCCAGCAGGGAGTACAGGGCTAGCGGGGAGCTGTTTTTT
17,TRBV15,TRBJ1-5,NA,NA,CATSKGGGGYSNQPQHF,TGTGCCACCAGCAAAGGTGGGGGGGGATATAGCAATCAGCCCCAGCATTTT
15,TRBV5-1,TRBJ2-1,NA,NA,CASSPPLARNNEQFF,TGCGCCAGCAGCCCCCCCCTAGCGCGCAACAATGAGCAGTTCTTC
17,TRBV3-1/TRBV3-2,TRBJ2-3,TRBD2,NA,CASSQAVAGLSTDTQYF,TGTGCCAGCAGCCAGGCGGTAGCGGGGCTGAGCACAGATACGCAGTATTTT
11,TRBV20-1,TRBJ2-7,NA,NA,CSASKGYEQYF,TGCAGTGCTAGCAAGGGGTACGAGCAGTACTTC
15,TRBV28,TRBJ1-1,NA,NA,CASSFFVSSRTEAFF,TGTGCCAGCAGTTTTTTCGTGTCGAGTCGAACTGAAGCTTTCTTT
14,TRBV24-1,TRBJ2-7,TRBD2,NA,CATSESGREGEQYF,TGTGCCACCAGTGAGTCGGGTCGGGAGGGCGAGCAGTACTTC
13,TRBV27,TRBJ1-4,NA,NA,CASSFATNEKLFF,TGTGCCAGCAGTTTCGCGACTAATGAAAAACTGTTTTTT
14,TRBV15,TRBJ2-2,TRBD1,NA,CATSSGTGTGELFF,TGTGCCACCAGCAGTGGGACAGGCACCGGGGAGCTGTTTTTT
13,TRBV12-3/TRBV12-4,TRBJ2-1,TRBD1,NA,CASLGQGNNEQFF,TGTGCCAGCTTGGGACAGGGCAACAATGAGCAGTTCTTC
16,TRBV1,TRBJ2-7,NA,NA,CTSSQDRLANRYEQYF,TGCACCAGCAGCCAAGATCGGCTCGCCAATCGATACGAGCAGTACTTC
16,TRBV28,TRBJ1-6,NA,few,CASSGPGGPRGSPLHF,TGTGCCAGCAGCGGCCCGGGGGGCCCCCGGGGTTCACCCCTCCACTTT
17,TRBV4-1,TRBJ2-6,TRBD1,NA,CASSHSRGLSGANVLTF,TGCGCCAGCAGCCATTCCAGGGGGCTCTCTGGGGCCAACGTCCTGACTTTC
15,TRBV6-5,TRBJ1-6,NA,NA,CASSYGSQRDSPLHF,TGTGCCAGCAGTTACGGGAGCCAAAGGGATTCACCCCTCCACTTT
15,TRBV10-3,TRBJ1-3,NA,NA,CAISESRGGGNTIYF,TGTGCCATCAGTGAGTCCAGGGGAGGTGGAAACACCATATATTTT